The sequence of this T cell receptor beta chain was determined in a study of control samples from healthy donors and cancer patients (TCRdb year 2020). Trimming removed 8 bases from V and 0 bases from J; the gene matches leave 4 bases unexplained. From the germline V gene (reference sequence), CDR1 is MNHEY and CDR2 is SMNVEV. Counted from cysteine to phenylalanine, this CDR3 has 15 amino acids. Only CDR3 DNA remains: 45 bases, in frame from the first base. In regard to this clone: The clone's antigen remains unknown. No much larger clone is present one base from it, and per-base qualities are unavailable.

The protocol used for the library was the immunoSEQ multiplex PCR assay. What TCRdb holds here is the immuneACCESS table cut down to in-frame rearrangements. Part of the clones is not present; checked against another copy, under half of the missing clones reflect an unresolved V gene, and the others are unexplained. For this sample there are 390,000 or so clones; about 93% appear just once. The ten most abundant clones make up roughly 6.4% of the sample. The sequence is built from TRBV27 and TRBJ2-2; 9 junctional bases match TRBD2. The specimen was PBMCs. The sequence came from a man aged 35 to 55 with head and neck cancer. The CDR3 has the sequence CASASGRPNTGELFF. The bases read TGTGCCAGCGCCAGCGGGAGGCCGAACACCGGGGAGCTGTTTTTT.